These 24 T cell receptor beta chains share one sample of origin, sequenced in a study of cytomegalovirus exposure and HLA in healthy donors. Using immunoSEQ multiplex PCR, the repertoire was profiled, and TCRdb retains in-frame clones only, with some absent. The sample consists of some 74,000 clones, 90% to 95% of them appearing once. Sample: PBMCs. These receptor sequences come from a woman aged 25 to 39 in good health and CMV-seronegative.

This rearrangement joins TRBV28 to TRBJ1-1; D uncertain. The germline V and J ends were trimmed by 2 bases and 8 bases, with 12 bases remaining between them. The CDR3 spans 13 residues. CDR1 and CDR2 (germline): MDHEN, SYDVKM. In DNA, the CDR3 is TGTGCCAGCAGTTTAGACACAATAGAGGAAGCTTTCTTT. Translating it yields CASSLDTIEEAFF.

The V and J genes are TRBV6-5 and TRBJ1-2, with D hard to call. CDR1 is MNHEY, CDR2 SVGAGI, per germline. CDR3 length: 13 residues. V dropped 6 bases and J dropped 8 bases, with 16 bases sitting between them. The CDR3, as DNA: TGTGCCAGCAGCTTCTCCGGGGTCCGCGGCTACACCTTC. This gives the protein CASSFSGVRGYTF.

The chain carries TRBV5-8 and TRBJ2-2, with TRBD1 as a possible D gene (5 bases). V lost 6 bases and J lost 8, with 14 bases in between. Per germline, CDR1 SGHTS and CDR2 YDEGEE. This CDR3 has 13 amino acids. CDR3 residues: CASNERGAGELFF. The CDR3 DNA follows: TGTGCCAGCAACGAACGTGGGGCTGGGGAGCTGTTTTTT.

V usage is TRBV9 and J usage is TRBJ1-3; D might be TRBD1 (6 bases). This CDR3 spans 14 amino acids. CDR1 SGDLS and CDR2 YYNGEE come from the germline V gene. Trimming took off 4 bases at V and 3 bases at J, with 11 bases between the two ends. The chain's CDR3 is CASSSVGGGNTIYF. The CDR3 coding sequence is TGTGCCAGCAGCTCAGTAGGGGGTGGAAACACCATATATTTT.

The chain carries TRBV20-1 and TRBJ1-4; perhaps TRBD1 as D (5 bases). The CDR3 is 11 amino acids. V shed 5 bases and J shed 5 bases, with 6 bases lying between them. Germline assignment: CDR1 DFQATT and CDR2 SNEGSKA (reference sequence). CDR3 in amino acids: CSARGNEKLFF. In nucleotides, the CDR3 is TGCAGTGCTCGGGGGAATGAAAAACTGTTTTTT.

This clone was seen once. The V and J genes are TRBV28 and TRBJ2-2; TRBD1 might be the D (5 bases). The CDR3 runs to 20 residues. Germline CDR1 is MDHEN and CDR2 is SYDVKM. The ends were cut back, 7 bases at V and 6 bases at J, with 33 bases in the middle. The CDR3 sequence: CASTASHMAGLLVGAGELFF. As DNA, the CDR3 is TGTGCCAGCACCGCTTCACACATGGCAGGGTTATTAGTTGGTGCCGGGGAGCTGTTTTTT.

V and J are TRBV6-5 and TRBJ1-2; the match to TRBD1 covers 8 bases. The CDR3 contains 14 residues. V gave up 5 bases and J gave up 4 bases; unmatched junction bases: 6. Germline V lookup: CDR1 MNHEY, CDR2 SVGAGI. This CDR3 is CASSTGTGPYGYTF. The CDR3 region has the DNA TGTGCCAGCAGTACGGGGACAGGCCCCTATGGCTACACCTTC.

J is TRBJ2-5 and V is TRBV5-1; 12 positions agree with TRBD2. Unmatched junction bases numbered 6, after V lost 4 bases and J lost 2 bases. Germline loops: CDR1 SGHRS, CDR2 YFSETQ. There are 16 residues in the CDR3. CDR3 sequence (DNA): TGCGCCAGCAGCCGAACTAGCGGGGGGATTCAAGAGACCCAGTACTTC. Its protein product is CASSRTSGGIQETQYF.

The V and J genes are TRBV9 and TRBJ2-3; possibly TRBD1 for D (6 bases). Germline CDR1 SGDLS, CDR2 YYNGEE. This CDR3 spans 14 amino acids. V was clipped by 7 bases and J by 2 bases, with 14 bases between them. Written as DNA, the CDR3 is TGTGCCAGCTCTTTACAGGGTGCCACAGATACGCAGTATTTT. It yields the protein CASSLQGATDTQYF.

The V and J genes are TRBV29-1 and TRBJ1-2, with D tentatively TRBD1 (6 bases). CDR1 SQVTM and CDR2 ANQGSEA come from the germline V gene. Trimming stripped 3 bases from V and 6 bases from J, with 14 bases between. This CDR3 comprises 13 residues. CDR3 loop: CSVDVAGADGYTF. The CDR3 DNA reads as TGCAGCGTTGACGTGGCAGGGGCGGATGGCTACACCTTC.

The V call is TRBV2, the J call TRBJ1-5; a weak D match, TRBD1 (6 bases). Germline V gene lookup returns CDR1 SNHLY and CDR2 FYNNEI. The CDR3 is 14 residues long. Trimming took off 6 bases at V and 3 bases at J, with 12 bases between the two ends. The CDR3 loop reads CASSYTGTNQPQHF. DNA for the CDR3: TGTGCCAGCAGCTACACAGGGACCAATCAGCCCCAGCATTTT.

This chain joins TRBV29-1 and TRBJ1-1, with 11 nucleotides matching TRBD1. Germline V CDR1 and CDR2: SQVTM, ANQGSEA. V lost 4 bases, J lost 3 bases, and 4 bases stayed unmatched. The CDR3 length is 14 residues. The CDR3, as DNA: TGCAGCGTTGGAAGGACAGGGGGCGACACTGAAGCTTTCTTT. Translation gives CSVGRTGGDTEAFF.

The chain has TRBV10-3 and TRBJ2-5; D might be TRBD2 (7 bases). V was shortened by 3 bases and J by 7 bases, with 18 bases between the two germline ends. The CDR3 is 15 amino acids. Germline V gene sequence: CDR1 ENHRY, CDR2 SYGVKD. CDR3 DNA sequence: TGTGCCATCAGTGATTCGGGGGGCTCACCGGGGACCCAGTACTTC. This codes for CAISDSGGSPGTQYF.

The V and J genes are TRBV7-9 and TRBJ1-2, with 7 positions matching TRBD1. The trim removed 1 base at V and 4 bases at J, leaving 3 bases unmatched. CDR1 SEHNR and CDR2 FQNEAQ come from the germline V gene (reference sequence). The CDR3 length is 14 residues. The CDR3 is CASSLEAGGYGYTF. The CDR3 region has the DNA TGTGCCAGCAGCTTAGAGGCAGGGGGCTATGGCTACACCTTC.

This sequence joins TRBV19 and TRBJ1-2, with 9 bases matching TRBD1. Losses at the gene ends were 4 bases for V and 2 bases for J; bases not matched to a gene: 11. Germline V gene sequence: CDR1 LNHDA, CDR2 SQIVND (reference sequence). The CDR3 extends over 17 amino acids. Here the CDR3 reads CASSSTGTGIGNYGYTF. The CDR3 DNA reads TGTGCCAGTAGTAGCACCGGGACAGGGATCGGAAACTATGGCTACACCTTC.

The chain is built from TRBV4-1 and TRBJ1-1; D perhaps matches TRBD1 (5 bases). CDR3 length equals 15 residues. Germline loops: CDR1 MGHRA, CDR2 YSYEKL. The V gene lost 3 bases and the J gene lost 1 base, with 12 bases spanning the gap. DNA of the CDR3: TGCGCCAGCAGCCAGGGGGGACTGAGGAACACTGAAGCTTTCTTT. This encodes CASSQGGLRNTEAFF.

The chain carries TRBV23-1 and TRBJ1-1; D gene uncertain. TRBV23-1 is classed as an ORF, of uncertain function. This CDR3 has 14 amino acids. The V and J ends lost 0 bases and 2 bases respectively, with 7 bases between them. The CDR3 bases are TGCGCCAGCAGTCAATCGGAGGGCAACACTGAAGCTTTCTTT. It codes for CASSQSEGNTEAFF.

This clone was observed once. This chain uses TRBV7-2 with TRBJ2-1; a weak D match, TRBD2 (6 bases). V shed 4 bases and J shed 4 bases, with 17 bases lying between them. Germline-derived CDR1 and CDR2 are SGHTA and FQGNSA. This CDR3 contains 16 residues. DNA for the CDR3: TGTGCCAGCAGCTCTAGGGATCGGGAGCTGTACAATGAGCAGTTCTTC. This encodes CASSSRDRELYNEQFF. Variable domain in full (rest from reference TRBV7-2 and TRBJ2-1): GAGVSQSPSNKVTEKGKDVELRCDPISGHTALYWYRQSLGQGLEFLIYFQGNSAPDKSGLPSDRFSAERTGGSVSTLTIQRTQQEDSAVYLCASSSRDRELYNEQFFGPGTRLTVL.

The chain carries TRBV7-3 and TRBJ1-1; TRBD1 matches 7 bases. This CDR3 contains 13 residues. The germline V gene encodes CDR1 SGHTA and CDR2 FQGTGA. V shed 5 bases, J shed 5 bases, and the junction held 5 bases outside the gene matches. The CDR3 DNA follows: TGTGCCAGCAGCGTTGACAGGGAAACTGAAGCTTTCTTT. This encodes CASSVDRETEAFF.

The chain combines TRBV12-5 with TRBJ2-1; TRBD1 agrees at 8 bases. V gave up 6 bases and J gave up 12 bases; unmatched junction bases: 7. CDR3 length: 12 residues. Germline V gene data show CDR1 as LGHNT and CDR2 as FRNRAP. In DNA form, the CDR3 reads TGTGCTAGTGGACTCGACAGGGGACGGCAGTTCTTC. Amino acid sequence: CASGLDRGRQFF.

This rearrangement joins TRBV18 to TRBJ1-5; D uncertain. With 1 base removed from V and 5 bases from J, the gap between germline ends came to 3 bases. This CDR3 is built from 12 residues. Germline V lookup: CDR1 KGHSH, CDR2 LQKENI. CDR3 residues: CASSPRDQPQHF. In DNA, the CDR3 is TGTGCCAGCTCACCACGCGATCAGCCCCAGCATTTT.

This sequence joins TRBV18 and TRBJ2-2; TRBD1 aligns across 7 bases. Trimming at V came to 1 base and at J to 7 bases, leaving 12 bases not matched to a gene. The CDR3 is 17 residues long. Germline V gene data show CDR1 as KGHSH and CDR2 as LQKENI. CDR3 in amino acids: CASSPRATGSNNGELFF. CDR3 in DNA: TGTGCCAGCTCACCACGGGCGACAGGGAGTAATAACGGGGAGCTGTTTTTT. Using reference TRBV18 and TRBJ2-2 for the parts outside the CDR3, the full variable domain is NAGVMQNPRHLVRRRGQEARLRCSPMKGHSHVYWYRQLPEEGLKFMVYLQKENIIDESGMPKERFSAEFPKEGPSILRIQQVVRGDSAAYFCASSPRATGSNNGELFFGEGSRLTVL.

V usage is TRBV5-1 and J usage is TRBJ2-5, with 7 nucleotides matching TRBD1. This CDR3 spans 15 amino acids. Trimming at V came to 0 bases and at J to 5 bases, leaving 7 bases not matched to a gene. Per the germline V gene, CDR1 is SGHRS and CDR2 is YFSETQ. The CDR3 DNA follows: TGCGCCAGCAGCTTGGAAGGGGGCCCCTGGGAGACCCAGTACTTC. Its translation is CASSLEGGPWETQYF.

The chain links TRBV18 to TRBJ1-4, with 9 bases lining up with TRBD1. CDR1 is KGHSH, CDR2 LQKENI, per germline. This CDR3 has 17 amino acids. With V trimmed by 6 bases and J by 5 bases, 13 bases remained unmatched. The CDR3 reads CASSPTAGQGKNEKLFF. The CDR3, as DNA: TGTGCCAGCTCTCCGACGGCAGGACAGGGGAAAAATGAAAAACTGTTTTTT.